Shown below are 20 T cell receptor beta chains from a single sample sequenced in a study of T cells in Graves' hyperthyroidism and ophthalmopathy. Amplification targeted TCR beta CDR3 regions from RNA transcripts. HTBI primers were employed in a first-round RT-PCR of the TCR CDR3. Each CDR3 protein gets one entry after TCRdb re-called the multiplex PCR reads with MiXCR. The profile covers 300,000 to 350,000 distinct CDR3 sequences, with 21% appearing a single time and around half taken by the ten largest. Sequencing input: blood. The receptors shown here come from a woman aged 45-60 years with Graves' hyperthyroidism.

The V call is TRBV3-1, the J call TRBJ2-5; TRBD2 matches at 10 bases. Germline lookup yields CDR1 LGHDT and CDR2 YNNKEL (reference sequence). The CDR3 is made up of 16 amino acids. The trim removed 0 bases at V and 4 bases at J, leaving 5 bases unmatched. CDR3 nucleotides: TGTGCCAGCAGCCAAGAGCCATTAGCGGGAGGAGAGACCCAGTACTTC. Translating it yields CASSQEPLAGGETQYF.

This clonotype was observed at least ten times. The CDR3 DNA reads as TGTGCCAGCAGTCCCCCTCCTGAGAACACTGAAGCTTTCTTT. Translating gives CASSPPPENTEAFF. The V call is TRBV28, the J call TRBJ1-1; D not resolved. The germline V gene has CDR1 MDHEN and CDR2 SYDVKM. Between the trimmed V and J ends, which lost 5 bases and 1 base, there was a span of 11 bases. The CDR3 extends over 14 amino acids.

This clonotype was counted between two and nine times. The chain uses TRBV20-1 and TRBJ2-7; D might be TRBD2 (6 bases). CDR1 is DFQATT, CDR2 SNEGSKA, per germline (reference sequence). The CDR3 spans 12 residues. This chain's CDR3 is CSRGTSTYEQYF. The CDR3 DNA reads as TGCAGCCGAGGGACTTCCACTTACGAGCAGTACTTC.

This clonotype was observed many times. The chain recombines TRBV7-3 with TRBJ2-7; tentatively, D is TRBD1 or TRBD2 (5 bases each). Trimming left V 4 bases short and J 6 bases short, with 19 bases between. Germline loops: CDR1 SGHTA, CDR2 FQGTGA. CDR3 length equals 15 residues. CDR3 sequence reads: CASSSTPPPGSEQYF. The CDR3 DNA reads TGTGCCAGCAGCTCAACCCCCCCTCCAGGGAGCGAGCAGTACTTC.

This clonotype was recorded many times. The J gene is TRBJ2-1, the V gene TRBV20-1, with 11 bases fitting TRBD2. The ends lost 3 bases at V and 10 bases at J; junction bases unmatched: 2. The CDR3 consists of 12 residues. CDR1 and CDR2 from the germline V gene are DFQATT and SNEGSKA (reference sequence). The DNA of the CDR3 is TGCAGTGCTAGGTTAGCGGGAGGGGAGCAGTTCTTC. Translated: CSARLAGGEQFF.

This clonotype was seen at least ten times. This sequence joins TRBV20-1 and TRBJ2-7, with a possible D match to TRBD2 (5 bases). The CDR3 loop spans 14 amino acids. Germline loops: CDR1 DFQATT, CDR2 SNEGSKA (reference sequence). Trimming pared 2 bases from V and 2 bases from J, leaving 13 bases between. CDR3 nucleotide sequence: TGCAGTGCTAGACAGGCACGAGGGACCTACGAGCAGTACTTC. Its protein product is CSARQARGTYEQYF.

This clonotype was counted at least ten times. The chain carries TRBV7-9 and TRBJ2-7; the D is unclear. Looked up from germline, CDR1 is SEHNR and CDR2 is FQNEAQ (reference sequence). Trimming shortened V by 3 bases and J by 3 bases, and 12 bases separated the two germline ends. This CDR3 spans 14 amino acids. CDR3 nucleotide sequence: TGTGCCAGCAGCTTGGGCAGCGTGGGCTACGAGCAGTACTTC. This encodes CASSLGSVGYEQYF.

This clonotype was seen ten or more times. The chain joins TRBV5-1 to TRBJ2-3; 7 nucleotides align to TRBD2. In germline, CDR1 is SGHRS, CDR2 YFSETQ. This CDR3 spans 15 amino acids. The junction had 7 bases not matched to a gene; V was cut back by 0 bases and J by 6 bases. Here the CDR3 reads CASSLAVGEGDTQYF. The CDR3 coding sequence is TGCGCCAGCAGCTTGGCCGTAGGGGAGGGCGATACGCAGTATTTT. The variable domain in full, completed from reference TRBV5-1 and TRBJ2-3, reads KAGVTQTPRYLIKTRGQQVTLSCSPISGHRSVSWYQQTPGQGLQFLFEYFSETQRNKGNFPGRFSGRQFSNSRSEMNVSTLELGDSALYLCASSLAVGEGDTQYFGPGTRLTVL.

This clonotype was detected many times. This chain connects TRBV20-1 to TRBJ2-3, with 7 bases matching TRBD1. V dropped 1 base and J dropped 10; count of bases not matched to a gene: 8. The V gene's germline CDR1 is DFQATT and CDR2 SNEGSKA (reference sequence). CDR3 length: 13 amino acids. The DNA for the CDR3 is TGCAGTGCTAGAGGATGGACAGGTCCAGCGCAGTATTTT. This codes for CSARGWTGPAQYF.

Worth noting for this clonotype: Given the absence of the conserved phenylalanine or tryptophan at the CDR3 end, a read error is likely. The chain is built from TRBV7-2 and TRBJ2-1, with 7 bases aligning to TRBD2. This CDR3 spans 14 amino acids. Germline V gene data show CDR1 as SGHTA and CDR2 as FQGNSA. The J segment lost 0 bases and the V segment lost 6 bases, leaving 2 bases of the junction unmatched. CDR3 DNA: TGTGCCAGCAGAGCGGGATTCTCCTACAATGAGCAGTTCCTC. Its translation is CASRAGFSYNEQFL.

This chain connects TRBV19 to TRBJ1-2, with D possibly TRBD1 on 6 matching bases. CDR1 is LNHDA, CDR2 SQIVND, per germline (reference sequence). The V end lost 5 bases, the J end lost 4 bases, and 11 bases lay between the germline ends. The CDR3 is made up of 13 amino acids. CDR3 protein: CASSLGGAYGYTF. The CDR3 DNA reads TGTGCCAGTAGTCTGGGGGGGGCCTATGGCTACACCTTC.

The J gene is TRBJ2-3, the V gene TRBV2; 9 bases align to TRBD2. J lost 3 bases, V lost 6 bases, and 16 bases had no gene match. The CDR3 totals 18 residues. CDR1 and CDR2 from the germline V gene are SNHLY and FYNNEI. CDR3 in amino acids: CASSDLNLAGLGTDTQYF. CDR3 DNA sequence: TGTGCCAGCAGCGACCTCAATCTAGCGGGGTTGGGTACAGATACGCAGTATTTT.

Many counts were recorded for this clonotype. The CDR3 DNA follows: TGTGCCAGCAGTTTCAGTAAGGGTAGTAGCGGGAGGATAGAGACCCAGTACTTC. It encodes CASSFSKGSSGRIETQYF. The chain recombines TRBV28 with TRBJ2-5; TRBD2 aligns across 10 bases. The CDR3 has 18 residues. The V gene's germline CDR1 is MDHEN and CDR2 SYDVKM. Germline trimming cut 3 bases from V and 4 bases from J; bases unmatched to any gene: 14.

The table lists this clonotype with many counts. The chain couples TRBV20-1 to TRBJ1-2; 7 nucleotides line up with TRBD1. The CDR3 sequence is 14 residues long. In germline, CDR1 is DFQATT, CDR2 SNEGSKA (reference sequence). The junction had 7 bases not matched to a gene; V was cut back by 3 bases and J by 3 bases. The CDR3 DNA reads as TGCAGTGCTAGTATTCGGCAGGGGGACTATGGCTACACCTTC. Its protein product is CSASIRQGDYGYTF.

The V gene is TRBV6-1, the J gene TRBJ2-3; no definite D call. The V end was cut by 1 base, the J end by 6 bases, with 14 bases between. This CDR3 region has 15 residues. Germline loops: CDR1 MNHNS, CDR2 SASEGT. CDR3 DNA: TGTGCCAGCAGTGAAGTAATGGCGTCGAGGGATACGCAGTATTTT. Amino acids: CASSEVMASRDTQYF.

The chain employs TRBV7-9 and TRBJ2-7, with 12 bases fitting TRBD1. This CDR3 has 15 residues. The V gene end was trimmed by 5 bases and the J gene end by 4 bases; junction bases not matched to a gene: 6. The germline V gene encodes CDR1 SEHNR and CDR2 FQNEAQ (reference sequence). The CDR3 sequence is CASSTLGQGAYEQYF. The CDR3 bases are TGTGCCAGCAGCACCCTGGGACAGGGGGCGTACGAGCAGTACTTC. The whole variable domain, remainder taken from reference TRBV7-9 and TRBJ2-7, is DTGVSQNPRHKITKRGQNVTFRCDPISEHNRLYWYRQTLGQGPEFLTYFQNEAQLEKSRLLSDRFSAERPKGSFSTLEIQRTEQGDSAMYLCASSTLGQGAYEQYFGPGTRLTVT.

This clonotype has ten or more counts. The J gene is TRBJ2-5, the V gene TRBV13, with D perhaps TRBD1 (6 bases). CDR3 length equals 14 residues. V lost 4 bases, J lost 3 bases, and 12 bases lay in between. Per germline, CDR1 PRHDT and CDR2 FYEKMQ (reference sequence). The CDR3 coding sequence is TGTGCCAGCAGCTCCCGGGACATCAAAGAGACCCAGTACTTC. It specifies CASSSRDIKETQYF.

This clonotype turned up a few times. This rearrangement joins TRBV6-5 to TRBJ2-7, with 10 nucleotides matching TRBD2. Per the germline V gene, CDR1 is MNHEY and CDR2 is SVGAGI. This CDR3 has 15 amino acids. V lost 2 bases, J lost 7 bases, and 8 bases stayed unmatched. In nucleotides, the CDR3 is TGTGCCAGCAGTTACCATTCTAGCGGGAGTTGGGAGCAGTACTTC. This gives the protein CASSYHSSGSWEQYF.

This clonotype came up many times. The genes are TRBV20-1 and TRBJ2-5, with D possibly TRBD2 on 5 matching bases. The CDR3 length is 14 residues. Trimming cost V 4 bases and J 5 bases, with 17 bases left between them. Germline V gene sequence: CDR1 DFQATT, CDR2 SNEGSKA (reference sequence). The CDR3 sequence is CSATSGAIRETQYF. The CDR3, as DNA: TGCAGTGCTACCAGCGGAGCCATTAGGGAGACCCAGTACTTC.

This rearrangement joins TRBV7-2 to TRBJ2-3; 8 bases align to TRBD1. After removal of 2 bases from V and 5 bases from J, the junction contained 9 bases not matched to a gene. Germline assignment: CDR1 SGHTA and CDR2 FQGNSA. CDR3 length: 16 residues. CDR3 bases: TGTGCCAGCAGCTTAAGAAGTCAGGGGGCGATAGATACGCAGTATTTT. Residues: CASSLRSQGAIDTQYF. The full variable domain, its missing parts supplied by reference TRBV7-2 and TRBJ2-3, is GAGVSQSPSNKVTEKGKDVELRCDPISGHTALYWYRQSLGQGLEFLIYFQGNSAPDKSGLPSDRFSAERTGGSVSTLTIQRTQQEDSAVYLCASSLRSQGAIDTQYFGPGTRLTVL.